The text below deals with one T cell receptor beta chain. The sample belongs to a study of Graves' ophthalmopathy and Graves' hyperthyroidism. Moderate-to-severe activity, CAS ≥3, NOSPECS ≥4 and duration under 3 months were recorded for donors with ophthalmopathy. Orbital computed tomography and thyroid ultrasound, along with TRAb, serum thyroxine and clinical symptoms, underpinned diagnosis. RNA transcripts yielded amplified TCR beta CDR3 regions. Second-round multiplex PCR came after a first-round RT-PCR that employed HTBI primers. TCRdb processed the multiplex PCR reads anew with MiXCR; each CDR3 protein has one entry. Of some 750,000 distinct CDR3 sequences in the sample, 40% are singletons; the top ten hold roughly 45%. The CDR3 has 15 residues. The germline V gene encodes CDR1 MGHDK and CDR2 SYGVNS. Trimming pared 5 bases from V and 2 bases from J, leaving 10 bases between.

What was sequenced was peripheral blood. This chain uses TRBV25-1 with TRBJ2-6; D is perhaps TRBD1 (6 bases). The TCR originated in an adult man with Graves' ophthalmopathy. CDR3 amino acids: CASSLSGAGANVLTF. The CDR3 bases are TGTGCCAGCAGTTTATCAGGGGCTGGGGCCAACGTCCTGACTTTC.